The 5 T cell receptor beta chains reported below all come from one sample, sequenced in a study of OX40 agonist ivuxolimab in advanced cancers. The data were produced by immunoSEQ multiplex PCR, yet TCRdb's version contains in-frame clones alone and is incomplete. The data contain almost 70,000 clones, roughly nine tenths of them seen just once; the ten biggest clones take up 4%. Sequencing was performed on CD4+ or CD8+ T cells sorted from blood, taken in a trial of the OX40 agonist ivuxolimab. The receptor set was obtained from an adult with an advanced solid tumor such as melanoma, head and neck, liver or kidney cancer.

The chain employs TRBV6-5 and TRBJ2-6; D may match TRBD1 or TRBD2 (5 bases each). V was cut by 3 bases and J by 1 base, with 7 bases left in between. This CDR3 is 15 amino acids long. Germline V gives CDR1 MNHEY, CDR2 SVGAGI. CDR3: CASSYWGSGANVLTF. The CDR3 region has the DNA TGTGCCAGCAGTTATTGGGGGTCTGGGGCCAACGTCCTGACTTTC.

In this sample, this clone turned up a few times. This chain joins TRBV6-1 and TRBJ2-7; 9 positions agree with TRBD2. CDR3 length: 15 residues. Trimming at V came to 2 bases and at J to 2 bases, leaving 4 bases not matched to a gene. Germline-derived CDR1 and CDR2 are MNHNS and SASEGT. As DNA, the CDR3 is TGTGCCAGCAGTGAAAAGCGGGAGGCCACCTACGAGCAGTACTTC. Amino acids: CASSEKREATYEQYF.

This rearrangement joins TRBV5-1 to TRBJ1-6, with D perhaps TRBD1 (5 bases). Trimming pared 1 base from V and 9 bases from J, leaving 17 bases between. CDR1 SGHRS and CDR2 YFSETQ come from the germline V gene. The CDR3 is made up of 16 amino acids. The chain's CDR3 is CASSLTVSGGSSPLHF. The CDR3, as DNA: TGCGCCAGCAGCTTGACAGTCTCCGGGGGTAGTTCACCCCTCCACTTT.

V and J are TRBV2 and TRBJ1-1; possible D gene TRBD1, 5 bases. V dropped 5 bases and J dropped 6 bases, with 13 bases sitting between them. Germline CDR1 reads SNHLY; CDR2 reads FYNNEI. The CDR3 is made up of 13 amino acids. The CDR3 DNA reads as TGTGCCAGCAGTCAGCGTAGACAGTCTGAAGCTTTCTTT. Translating it yields CASSQRRQSEAFF.

The chain combines TRBV19 with TRBJ2-5; D not certain. This CDR3 has 19 amino acids. The germline V gene encodes CDR1 LNHDA and CDR2 SQIVND (reference sequence). The germline V and J ends were trimmed by 3 bases and 2 bases, with 25 bases remaining between them. CDR3 amino acids: CASSIKGQMPKMGQETQYF. For the CDR3, the DNA is TGTGCCAGTAGTATTAAGGGTCAAATGCCCAAAATGGGACAAGAGACCCAGTACTTC.